Sequencing of this T cell receptor beta chain was carried out in a study of OX40 agonist ivuxolimab in advanced cancers. This CDR3 is built from 14 residues. Trimming left V 1 base short and J 9 bases short, with 14 bases between. Germline V CDR1 and CDR2: SGHNT, YYREEE (reference sequence). Profiled with immunoSEQ multiplex PCR; TCRdb holds only in-frame clones, not every one. The sample carries roughly 60,000 clones, around 84% recorded once. This TCR was sampled from an adult with an advanced solid tumor such as melanoma, head and neck, liver or kidney cancer. The V gene is TRBV5-4, the J gene TRBJ2-1; possibly TRBD2 for D (6 bases). This material consisted of CD4+ or CD8+ T cells sorted from blood, taken in a trial of the OX40 agonist ivuxolimab. CDR3 in amino acids: CASSLRGRAGEQFF. In DNA form, the CDR3 reads TGTGCCAGCAGCTTGCGGGGGAGAGCGGGTGAGCAGTTCTTC.